The source of this T cell receptor (beta chain) is a study of vaccination and CD4 T cells after COVID-19. On the study more broadly: Six male and four female convalescents took part, two of them Hispanic.

This clonotype was seen more than once but under ten times. Its antigen remains unidentified. The treatment: roughly 10-day PBMC culture with coronavirus spike peptide pools or control peptides (ViraFEST assay). ViraFEST used peptide pools to expand antigen-specific T cells, then sequenced TCRs. The study sequenced cultured CD4+ T cell DNA using the Oncomine TCR Beta short-read assay. From cultured CD4+ T cells, genomic DNA was extracted. TCRdb redid the calling of the PCR reads with MiXCR, one entry per CDR3 protein. The top ten clones hold roughly 15% of a sample with about 12,000 distinct CDR3 sequences, approximately 43% of them seen once. V dropped 5 bases and J dropped 4; count of bases not matched to a gene: 5. Per the germline V gene, CDR1 is MNHEY and CDR2 is SVGEGT. This CDR3 has 15 residues.

The sequence was obtained from a human donor who had recovered from COVID-19. This chain joins TRBV6-2 or TRBV6-3 and TRBJ2-5; 12 bases line up with TRBD2. The sequenced sample consisted of CD4+ T cells from blood, cultured in vitro. The CDR3 spells CASSQLAGGRETQYF. CDR3 in DNA: TGTGCCAGCAGTCAACTAGCGGGAGGACGAGAGACCCAGTACTTC.